This T cell receptor (beta chain) stems from a study of blood T cell repertoires in COVID-19. Study background: The United States, Italy and Spain provided the acute and convalescent COVID-19 samples. From T cells, B-cell-depleted T cells, or PBMCs came the material, which was cDNA or gDNA.

As handled by the study authors: Using reference gene primer amplification, nucleated cell counts were estimated. Assay used: immunoSEQ multiplex PCR; TCRdb lists only in-frame clones, some missing. Clone size and the V and J calls come from that table; the DNA yielded D and trimming. The repertoire holds 350,000 to 450,000 clones, with 86% as singletons. Looked up from germline, CDR1 is MNHEY and CDR2 is SMNVEV (reference sequence). With 6 bases clipped from V and 4 bases from J, the junction kept 5 bases outside the gene matches. The CDR3 extends over 14 amino acids. The J gene is TRBJ2-1, the V gene TRBV27, with 8 bases identical to TRBD2. This clonotype was obtained from a woman aged 55-69 years with COVID-19, enrolled during active disease. Sequencing input: peripheral blood. CDR3 coding DNA: TGTGCCAGCAGATCGGGGGGGGTTTACAATGAGCAGTTCTTC. As protein: CASRSGGVYNEQFF.